The TCR beta chain under discussion was sequenced for a study of PD-1 and CTLA-4 blockade in melanoma. Profiling relied on immunoSEQ multiplex PCR, and the TCRdb table lists in-frame clones only, not all of them. The sample comprises about 30,000 clones, 85% to 90% of which are singletons, and around 8.5% rests with the top ten. Germline V lookup: CDR1 GTSNPN, CDR2 SVGIG (reference sequence). The CDR3 has 13 amino acids. V was shortened by 4 bases and J by 3 bases, with 12 bases between the two germline ends. The V gene is TRBV30, the J gene TRBJ1-2; D is unresolved. The sequences come from CD8+ T cells from peripheral blood, collected before anti-PD-1 treatment. The sequence was obtained from a human donor with melanoma. The CDR3 DNA reads as TGTGCCTGGATGGGCAGCGCCCACTATGGCTACACCTTC. This translates into CAWMGSAHYGYTF.